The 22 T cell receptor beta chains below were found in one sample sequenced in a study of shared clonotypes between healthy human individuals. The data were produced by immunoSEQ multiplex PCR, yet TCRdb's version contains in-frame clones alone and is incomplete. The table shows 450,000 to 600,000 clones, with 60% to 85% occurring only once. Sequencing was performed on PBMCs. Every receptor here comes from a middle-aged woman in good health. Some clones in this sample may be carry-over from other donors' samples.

This CDR3 reads CASSLNRGETQYF. The CDR3 DNA follows: TGTGCCAGCAGCTTAAACAGGGGGGAGACCCAGTACTTC. The gene calls are TRBV7-6 and TRBJ2-5; 8 nucleotides match TRBD1. The CDR3 consists of 13 residues. Germline assignment: CDR1 SGHVS and CDR2 FNYEAQ. The V segment lost 2 bases and the J segment 5 bases; nucleotides outside the gene matches: 1. Using reference TRBV7-6 and TRBJ2-5 for the parts outside the CDR3, the full variable domain is GAGVSQSPRYKVTKRGQDVALRCDPISGHVSLYWYRQALGQGPEFLTYFNYEAQQDKSGLPNDRFSAERPEGSISTLTIQRTEQRDSAMYRCASSLNRGETQYFGPGTRLLVL.

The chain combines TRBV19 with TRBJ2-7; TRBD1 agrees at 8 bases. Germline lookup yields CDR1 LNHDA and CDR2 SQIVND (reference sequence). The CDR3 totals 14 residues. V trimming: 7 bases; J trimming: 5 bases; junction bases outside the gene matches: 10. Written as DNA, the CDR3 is TGTGCCAGTAAACTTTCCGGACAGGGAAACGAGCAGTACTTC. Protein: CASKLSGQGNEQYF.

CDR3 DNA sequence: TGTGCCAGCCGACAGGGGGCGCCGCCGAACGAGCAGTACTTC. Translated: CASRQGAPPNEQYF. The rearrangement uses TRBV28 and TRBJ2-7; 10 bases are a match to TRBD1. CDR1 is MDHEN, CDR2 SYDVKM, per germline. The CDR3 has 14 residues. Trimming took 8 bases from V and 5 from J; bases not matched to a gene: 9.

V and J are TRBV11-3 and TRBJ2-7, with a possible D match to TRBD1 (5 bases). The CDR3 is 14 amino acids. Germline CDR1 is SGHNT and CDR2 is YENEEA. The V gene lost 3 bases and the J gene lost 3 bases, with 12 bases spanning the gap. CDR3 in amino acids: CASSLATGDYEQYF. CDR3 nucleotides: TGTGCCAGCAGCTTGGCCACAGGAGACTACGAGCAGTACTTC. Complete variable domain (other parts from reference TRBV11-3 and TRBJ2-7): EAGVVQSPRYKIIEKKQPVAFWCNPISGHNTLYWYLQNLGQGPELLIRYENEEAVDDSQLPKDRFSAERLKGVDSTLKIQPAELGDSAVYLCASSLATGDYEQYFGPGTRLTVT.

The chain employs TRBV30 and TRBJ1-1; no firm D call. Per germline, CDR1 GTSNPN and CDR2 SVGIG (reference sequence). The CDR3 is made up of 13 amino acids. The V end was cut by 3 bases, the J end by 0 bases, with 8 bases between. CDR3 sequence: CAWRRVMNTEAFF. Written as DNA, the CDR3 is TGTGCCTGGAGACGGGTCATGAACACTGAAGCTTTCTTT.

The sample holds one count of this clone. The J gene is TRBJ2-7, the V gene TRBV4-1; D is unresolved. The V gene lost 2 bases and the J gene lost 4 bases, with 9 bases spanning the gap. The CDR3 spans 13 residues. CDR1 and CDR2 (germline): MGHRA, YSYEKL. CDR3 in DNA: TGCGCCAGCAGCCAACGATTAGCATACGAGCAGTACTTC. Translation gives CASSQRLAYEQYF.

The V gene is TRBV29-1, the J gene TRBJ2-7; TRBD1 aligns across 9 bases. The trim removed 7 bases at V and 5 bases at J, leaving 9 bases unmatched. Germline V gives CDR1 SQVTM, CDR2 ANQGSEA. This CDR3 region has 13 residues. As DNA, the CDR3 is TGCAGCGGGACGGACAGGGGTTGGGACGAGCAGTACTTC. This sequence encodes CSGTDRGWDEQYF.

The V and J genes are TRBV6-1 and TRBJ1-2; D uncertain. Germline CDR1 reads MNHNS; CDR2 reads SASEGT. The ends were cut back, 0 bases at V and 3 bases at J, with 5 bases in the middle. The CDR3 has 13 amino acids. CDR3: CASSEASYYGYTF. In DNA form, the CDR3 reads TGTGCCAGCAGTGAAGCAAGTTACTATGGCTACACCTTC.

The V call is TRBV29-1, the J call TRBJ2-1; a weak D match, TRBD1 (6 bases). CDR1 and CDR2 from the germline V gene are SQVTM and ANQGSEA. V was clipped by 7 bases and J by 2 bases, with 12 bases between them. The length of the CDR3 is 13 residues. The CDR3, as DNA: TGCAGCGCAGGGGACCCTACCTACAATGAGCAGTTCTTC. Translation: CSAGDPTYNEQFF.

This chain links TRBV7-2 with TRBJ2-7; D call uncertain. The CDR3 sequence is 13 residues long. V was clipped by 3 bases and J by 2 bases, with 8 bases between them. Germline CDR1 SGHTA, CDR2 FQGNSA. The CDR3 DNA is TGTGCCAGCAGCTTGGTTATGGCCTACGAGCAGTACTTC. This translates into CASSLVMAYEQYF.

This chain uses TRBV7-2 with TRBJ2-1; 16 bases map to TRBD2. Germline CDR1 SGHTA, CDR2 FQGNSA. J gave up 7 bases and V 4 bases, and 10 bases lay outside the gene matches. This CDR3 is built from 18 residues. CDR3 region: CASSSQGTSGRVRNEQFF. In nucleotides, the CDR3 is TGTGCCAGCAGCTCCCAAGGGACTAGCGGGAGGGTGAGGAATGAGCAGTTCTTC.

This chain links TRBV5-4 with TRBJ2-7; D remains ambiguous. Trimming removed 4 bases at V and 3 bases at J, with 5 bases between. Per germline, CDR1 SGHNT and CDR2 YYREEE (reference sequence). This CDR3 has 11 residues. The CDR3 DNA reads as TGTGCCAGCAGCACCGACTACGAGCAGTACTTC. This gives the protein CASSTDYEQYF.

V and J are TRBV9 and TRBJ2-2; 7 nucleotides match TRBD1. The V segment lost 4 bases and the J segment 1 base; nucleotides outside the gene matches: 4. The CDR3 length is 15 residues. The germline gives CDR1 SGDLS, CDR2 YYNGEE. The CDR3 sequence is CASSNRQGNTGELFF. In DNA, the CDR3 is TGTGCCAGCAGCAACCGACAGGGGAACACCGGGGAGCTGTTTTTT.

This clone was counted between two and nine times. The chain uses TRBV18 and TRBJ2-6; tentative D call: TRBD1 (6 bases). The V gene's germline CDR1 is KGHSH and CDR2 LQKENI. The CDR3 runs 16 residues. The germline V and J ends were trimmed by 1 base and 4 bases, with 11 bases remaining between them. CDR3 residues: CASSPQSGAGANVLTF. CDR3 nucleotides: TGTGCCAGCTCACCACAATCAGGGGCCGGGGCCAACGTCCTGACTTTC.

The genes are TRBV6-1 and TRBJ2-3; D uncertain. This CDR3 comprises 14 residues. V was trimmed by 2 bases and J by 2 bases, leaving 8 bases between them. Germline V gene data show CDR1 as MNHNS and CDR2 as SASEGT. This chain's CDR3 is CASSELRFTDTQYF. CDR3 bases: TGTGCCAGCAGTGAACTTCGGTTCACAGATACGCAGTATTTT.

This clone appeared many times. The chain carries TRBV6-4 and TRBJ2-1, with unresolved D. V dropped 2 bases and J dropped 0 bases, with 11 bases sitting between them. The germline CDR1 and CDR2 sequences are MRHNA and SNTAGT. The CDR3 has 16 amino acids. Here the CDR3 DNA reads TGTGCCAGCAGTGACGAAGCTGCGAGCTCCTACAATGAGCAGTTCTTC. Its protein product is CASSDEAASSYNEQFF.

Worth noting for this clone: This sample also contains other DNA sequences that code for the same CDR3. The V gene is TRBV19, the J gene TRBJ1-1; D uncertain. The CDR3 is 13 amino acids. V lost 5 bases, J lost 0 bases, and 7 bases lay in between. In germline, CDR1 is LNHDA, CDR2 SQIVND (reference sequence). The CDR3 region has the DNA TGTGCCAGTAGTGTGACCATGAACACTGAAGCTTTCTTT. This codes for CASSVTMNTEAFF.

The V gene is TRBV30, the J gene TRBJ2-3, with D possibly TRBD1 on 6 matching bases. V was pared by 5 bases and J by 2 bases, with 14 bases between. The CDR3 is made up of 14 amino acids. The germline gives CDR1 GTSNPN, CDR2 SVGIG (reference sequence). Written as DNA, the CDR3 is TGTGCCTGGGGCTCAGGGGTAGTCACAGATACGCAGTATTTT. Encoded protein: CAWGSGVVTDTQYF.

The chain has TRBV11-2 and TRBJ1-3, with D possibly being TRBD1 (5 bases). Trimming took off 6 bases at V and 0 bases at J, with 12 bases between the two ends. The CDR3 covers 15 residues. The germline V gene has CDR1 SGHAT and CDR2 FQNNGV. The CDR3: CASRDIYLSGNTIYF. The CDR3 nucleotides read TGTGCCAGCAGGGACATCTACCTCTCTGGAAACACCATATATTTT.

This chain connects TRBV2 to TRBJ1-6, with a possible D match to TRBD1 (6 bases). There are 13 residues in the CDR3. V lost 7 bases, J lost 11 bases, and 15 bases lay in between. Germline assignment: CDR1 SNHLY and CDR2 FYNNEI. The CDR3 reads CASKGQGLTPLHF. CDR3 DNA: TGTGCCAGCAAAGGTCAGGGGTTGACACCCCTCCACTTT.

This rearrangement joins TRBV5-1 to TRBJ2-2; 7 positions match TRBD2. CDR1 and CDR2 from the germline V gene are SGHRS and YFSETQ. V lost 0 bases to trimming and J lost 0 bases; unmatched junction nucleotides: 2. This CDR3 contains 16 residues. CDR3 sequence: CASSLVLAANTGELFF. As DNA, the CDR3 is TGCGCCAGCAGCTTGGTCCTAGCGGCGAACACCGGGGAGCTGTTTTTT.

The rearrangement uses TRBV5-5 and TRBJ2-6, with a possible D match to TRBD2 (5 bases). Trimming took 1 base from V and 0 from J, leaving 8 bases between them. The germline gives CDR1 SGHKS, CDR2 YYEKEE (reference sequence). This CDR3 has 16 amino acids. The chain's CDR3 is CASSLIGISGANVLTF. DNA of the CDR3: TGTGCCAGCAGCTTGATCGGGATCTCTGGGGCCAACGTCCTGACTTTC.